This record concerns one T cell receptor (beta chain) sequence. Its cognate antigen is unknown. The source of the sample is a study of OX40 agonist ivuxolimab in advanced cancers. Study-wide background: Given to patients was ivuxolimab, an agonistic anti-OX40 (CD134) antibody.

Repertoires were generated with immunoSEQ multiplex PCR, while TCRdb's copy carries only in-frame clones and drops some. The sample contains 72,000 or so clones, 70% to 90% of which appear only once. Study-wide results and caveats: CD4+ and CD8+ blood T cells expanded clonally by week 6 at 0.1 to 3.0 mg/kg. Clonal expansion among partial responders at 0.1-3.0 mg/kg ranked near the lowest.

This clonotype was obtained from an adult with an advanced solid tumor such as melanoma, head and neck, liver or kidney cancer. The sample consisted of CD4+ or CD8+ T cells sorted from blood, taken in a trial of the OX40 agonist ivuxolimab.

The chain's CDR3 is CASRDRANSGANVLTF. The CDR3 DNA sequence: TGTGCCAGCAGGGACAGGGCAAACTCTGGGGCCAACGTCCTGACTTTC. The genes are TRBV11-2 and TRBJ2-6, with 8 bases aligning to TRBD1. The CDR3 covers 16 residues. The ends lost 6 bases at V and 0 bases at J; junction bases unmatched: 4. From germline, CDR1 is SGHAT and CDR2 FQNNGV.